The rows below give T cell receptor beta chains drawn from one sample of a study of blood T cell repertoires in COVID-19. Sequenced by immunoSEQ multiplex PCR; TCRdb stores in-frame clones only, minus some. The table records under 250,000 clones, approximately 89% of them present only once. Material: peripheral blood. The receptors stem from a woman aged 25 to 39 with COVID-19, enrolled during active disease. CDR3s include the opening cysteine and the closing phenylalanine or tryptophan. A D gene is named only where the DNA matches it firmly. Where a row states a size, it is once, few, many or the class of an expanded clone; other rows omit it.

CDR3 DNA: TGTGCCAGCAGTTACCTAGATACGCAGTATTTT; CDR3 protein: CASSYLDTQYF; D gene: -; V gene: TRBV6-2/TRBV6-3; CDR3 length: 11; J gene: TRBJ2-3; clone size: -
CDR3 DNA: TGTGCCAGCTCACCACCGAGGAGCGGGGGGGTCACAGATACGCAGTATTTT; CDR3 protein: CASSPPRSGGVTDTQYF; D gene: TRBD2; V gene: TRBV18; CDR3 length: 17; J gene: TRBJ2-3; clone size: -
CDR3 DNA: TGTGCCAGTAGTATTATCTTCGGGTCCTACGAGCAGTACTTC; CDR3 protein: CASSIIFGSYEQYF; D gene: -; V gene: TRBV19; CDR3 length: 14; J gene: TRBJ2-7; clone size: -
CDR3 DNA: TGTGCCAGCAGTTATGACAGACACAATCAGCCCCAGCATTTT; CDR3 protein: CASSYDRHNQPQHF; D gene: -; V gene: TRBV6-2/TRBV6-3; CDR3 length: 14; J gene: TRBJ1-5; clone size: -
CDR3 DNA: TGTGCCAGCAGCCAACTGGCGGGGGGATACGGCTACACCTTC; CDR3 protein: CASSQLAGGYGYTF; D gene: -; V gene: TRBV3-1/TRBV3-2; CDR3 length: 14; J gene: TRBJ1-2; clone size: -
CDR3 DNA: TGTGCCAGCGGCGGGAGGGGGGGGGAAAAACTGTTTTTT; CDR3 protein: CASGGRGGEKLFF; D gene: -; V gene: TRBV6-5; CDR3 length: 13; J gene: TRBJ1-4; clone size: -
CDR3 DNA: TGTGCCAGCAGCTTGGCCCCAGGGGTATCTAACTATGGCTACACCTTC; CDR3 protein: CASSLAPGVSNYGYTF; D gene: -; V gene: TRBV7-9; CDR3 length: 16; J gene: TRBJ1-2; clone size: -
CDR3 DNA: TGTGCCAGTCAGACTAGCGGGAGGATCAGTGAGCAGTTCTTC; CDR3 protein: CASQTSGRISEQFF; D gene: TRBD2; V gene: TRBV19; CDR3 length: 14; J gene: TRBJ2-1; clone size: -
CDR3 DNA: TGTGCCAGCAGCCTAGGACAGGGCGGTTCACCCCTCCACTTT; CDR3 protein: CASSLGQGGSPLHF; D gene: TRBD1; V gene: TRBV7-9; CDR3 length: 14; J gene: TRBJ1-6; clone size: -
CDR3 DNA: TGTGCCAGCAGCCAAGCCCGGGGGGACGGAGGAGCCAAAAACATTCAGTACTTC; CDR3 protein: CASSQARGDGGAKNIQYF; D gene: TRBD2; V gene: TRBV3-1/TRBV3-2; CDR3 length: 18; J gene: TRBJ2-4; clone size: -
CDR3 DNA: TGCGCCAGCAGCTTGTTGGAGACTAGCTTGACAGATACGCAGTATTTT; CDR3 protein: CASSLLETSLTDTQYF; D gene: TRBD2; V gene: TRBV5-1; CDR3 length: 16; J gene: TRBJ2-3; clone size: -
CDR3 DNA: TGTGCCAGCAGCTTGACGCCGATTATAGCGGGGGGGCGCACCGGGGAGCTGTTTTTT; CDR3 protein: CASSLTPIIAGGRTGELFF; D gene: TRBD2; V gene: TRBV5-6; CDR3 length: 19; J gene: TRBJ2-2; clone size: -
CDR3 DNA: TGTGCCAGCAGTTTAAGCCAGTGGGAGAGGTGGGATGAGCAGTTCTTC; CDR3 protein: CASSLSQWERWDEQFF; D gene: -; V gene: TRBV27; CDR3 length: 16; J gene: TRBJ2-1; clone size: -
CDR3 DNA: TGTGCCAGCAGACCCTCGGGTGAGACCGGGGAGCTGTTTTTT; CDR3 protein: CASRPSGETGELFF; D gene: -; V gene: TRBV5-4; CDR3 length: 14; J gene: TRBJ2-2; clone size: -
CDR3 DNA: TGTGCCAGCAGTAAAAGACAGGGACATGGCTACACCTTC; CDR3 protein: CASSKRQGHGYTF; D gene: TRBD1; V gene: TRBV12-3/TRBV12-4; CDR3 length: 13; J gene: TRBJ1-2; clone size: -
CDR3 DNA: TGTGCCAGCAGTCCGGGGACAGGGGGAAACACCATATATTTT; CDR3 protein: CASSPGTGGNTIYF; D gene: TRBD1; V gene: TRBV6-5; CDR3 length: 14; J gene: TRBJ1-3; clone size: -
CDR3 DNA: TGTGCCAGCAGCGTAGATGAGCGATACACCGGGGAGCTGTTTTTT; CDR3 protein: CASSVDERYTGELFF; D gene: -; V gene: TRBV9; CDR3 length: 15; J gene: TRBJ2-2; clone size: -
CDR3 DNA: TGTGCCTGGAGGACAGCCCCCGGTATCACCCTCCACTTT; CDR3 protein: CAWRTAPGITLHF; D gene: -; V gene: TRBV30; CDR3 length: 13; J gene: TRBJ1-6; clone size: -
CDR3 DNA: TGTGCCAGCAGCCAAGGGTATATCGCGGTCGGCAGGGCCGGGACTAGCGGGAGTGGTGAGCAGTTCTTC; CDR3 protein: CASSQGYIAVGRAGTSGSGEQFF; D gene: TRBD2; V gene: TRBV3-1/TRBV3-2; CDR3 length: 23; J gene: TRBJ2-1; clone size: -
CDR3 DNA: TGTGCCAGCAGACCCGGACTAGCGGGAGTGGCAGATACGCAGTATTTT; CDR3 protein: CASRPGLAGVADTQYF; D gene: TRBD2; V gene: TRBV7-9; CDR3 length: 16; J gene: TRBJ2-3; clone size: once
CDR3 DNA: TGTGCCAGCAGTGCGGACAGAAACTATGGCTACACCTTC; CDR3 protein: CASSADRNYGYTF; D gene: -; V gene: TRBV2; CDR3 length: 13; J gene: TRBJ1-2; clone size: -
CDR3 DNA: TGTGCCAGCAGCTTAACAGGGGGAAGTGGCTACACCTTC; CDR3 protein: CASSLTGGSGYTF; D gene: TRBD1; V gene: TRBV7-9; CDR3 length: 13; J gene: TRBJ1-2; clone size: -
CDR3 DNA: TGTGCCAGCACGAGAGAGAGCTCCTATAATTCACCCCTCCACTTT; CDR3 protein: CASTRESSYNSPLHF; D gene: -; V gene: TRBV6-5; CDR3 length: 15; J gene: TRBJ1-6; clone size: -
CDR3 DNA: TGCGCCAGCAGCTCCGGGGACAGGGGGGAGTACAATGAGCAGTTCTTC; CDR3 protein: CASSSGDRGEYNEQFF; D gene: TRBD1; V gene: TRBV5-1; CDR3 length: 16; J gene: TRBJ2-1; clone size: -
CDR3 DNA: TGTGCCAGCAGTTACTCGAGATTTCCAGAGACCCAGTACTTC; CDR3 protein: CASSYSRFPETQYF; D gene: -; V gene: TRBV6-5; CDR3 length: 14; J gene: TRBJ2-5; clone size: -
CDR3 DNA: TGTGCCAGCAGACCTGCCGACAGGGGCTACGAGCAGTACTTC; CDR3 protein: CASRPADRGYEQYF; D gene: TRBD1; V gene: TRBV6-5; CDR3 length: 14; J gene: TRBJ2-7; clone size: few
CDR3 DNA: TGCGCCAGCAGCCAGGCCCGGACTAGCGGGGATTTTGACTCTGGGGCCAACGTCCTGACTTTC; CDR3 protein: CASSQARTSGDFDSGANVLTF; D gene: TRBD2; V gene: TRBV4-3; CDR3 length: 21; J gene: TRBJ2-6; clone size: -
CDR3 DNA: TGTGCCAGCAGCCTCGGCGGGCGCGGGAGAGATACGCAGTATTTT; CDR3 protein: CASSLGGRGRDTQYF; D gene: TRBD2; V gene: TRBV7-2; CDR3 length: 15; J gene: TRBJ2-3; clone size: once
CDR3 DNA: TGTGCCAGTAGTATGGCGGACAGATTCACTAACTATGGCTACACCTTC; CDR3 protein: CASSMADRFTNYGYTF; D gene: -; V gene: TRBV19; CDR3 length: 16; J gene: TRBJ1-2; clone size: -
CDR3 DNA: TGTGCCAGCAGCTTACGGCTAGCGGGGTCGACGCAGTATTTT; CDR3 protein: CASSLRLAGSTQYF; D gene: TRBD2; V gene: TRBV7-2; CDR3 length: 14; J gene: TRBJ2-3; clone size: -
CDR3 DNA: TGTGCCAGTAGTCCGGGACAGGGGTTTAGCGAGACCCAGTACTTC; CDR3 protein: CASSPGQGFSETQYF; D gene: TRBD1; V gene: TRBV19; CDR3 length: 15; J gene: TRBJ2-5; clone size: -
CDR3 DNA: TGCGCCAGCAGCCAAGTTTCGGAGGGTGCAACTAATGAAAAACTGTTTTTT; CDR3 protein: CASSQVSEGATNEKLFF; D gene: -; V gene: TRBV4-3; CDR3 length: 17; J gene: TRBJ1-4; clone size: -
CDR3 DNA: TGTGCCAGTAGTATTGGAGGGGGCGAGGCTTTCTTT; CDR3 protein: CASSIGGGEAFF; D gene: TRBD1; V gene: TRBV19; CDR3 length: 12; J gene: TRBJ1-1; clone size: once
CDR3 DNA: TGTGCCATCAGAGCGGGGGCCGAGGGGGAGCAGTTCTTC; CDR3 protein: CAIRAGAEGEQFF; D gene: TRBD2; V gene: TRBV10-3; CDR3 length: 13; J gene: TRBJ2-1; clone size: -
CDR3 DNA: TGTGCCAGCAGTTCCCAGGGACTAGCGTTAGGGGAGCTGTTTTTT; CDR3 protein: CASSSQGLALGELFF; D gene: TRBD2; V gene: TRBV6-5; CDR3 length: 15; J gene: TRBJ2-2; clone size: once
CDR3 DNA: TGTGCCAGCAGTATCGGGTCGAACACCGGGGAGCTGTTTTTT; CDR3 protein: CASSIGSNTGELFF; D gene: -; V gene: TRBV28; CDR3 length: 14; J gene: TRBJ2-2; clone size: -
CDR3 DNA: TGTGCCAGCTCACCTGGGACAGGGGTAGACTATGGCTACACCTTC; CDR3 protein: CASSPGTGVDYGYTF; D gene: TRBD1; V gene: TRBV18; CDR3 length: 15; J gene: TRBJ1-2; clone size: -
CDR3 DNA: TGTGCCAGCAGCTTAGACCGGTCCCAAGAGACCCAGTACTTC; CDR3 protein: CASSLDRSQETQYF; D gene: -; V gene: TRBV7-2; CDR3 length: 14; J gene: TRBJ2-5; clone size: -